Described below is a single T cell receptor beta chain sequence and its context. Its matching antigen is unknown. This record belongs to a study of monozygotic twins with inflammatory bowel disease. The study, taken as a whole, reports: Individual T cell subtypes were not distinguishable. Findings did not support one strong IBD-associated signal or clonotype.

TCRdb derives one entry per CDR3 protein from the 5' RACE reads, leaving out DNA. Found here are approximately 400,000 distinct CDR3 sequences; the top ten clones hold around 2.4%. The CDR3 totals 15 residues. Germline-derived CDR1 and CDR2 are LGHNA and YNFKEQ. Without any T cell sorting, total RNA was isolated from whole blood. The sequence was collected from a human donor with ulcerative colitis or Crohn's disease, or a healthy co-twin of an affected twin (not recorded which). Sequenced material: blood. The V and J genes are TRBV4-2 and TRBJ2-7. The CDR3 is CASSQDIDSQYEQYF.